This TCR beta chain was documented in a study of cytomegalovirus exposure and HLA in healthy donors. In the case of this clone: Its specificity is not known.

The study, taken as a whole, reports: From TCR beta sequences, most subjects' HLA-A and HLA-B alleles were reportedly predicted accurately.

13 Jbeta primers and 60 Vbeta primers were used for the PCR. Generated by immunoSEQ multiplex PCR, the TCRdb table keeps only in-frame clones and is missing some. The sample gives approximately 210,000 clones, about 85% of which show up once; about 10% is in the top ten. CDR1 and CDR2 (germline): SNHLY, FYNNEI. The CDR3 extends over 13 amino acids. The J segment lost 7 bases and the V segment lost 4 bases, leaving 5 bases of the junction unmatched. The specimen sequenced was PBMCs. V and J are TRBV2 and TRBJ1-2, with TRBD1 identical over 8 bases. This TCR came from a woman in her fifties or sixties in good health and CMV-seropositive. The CDR3 loop reads CASSVDREGGYTF. The CDR3 DNA follows: TGTGCCAGCAGTGTGGACAGGGAGGGTGGCTACACCTTC. Variable domain in full (rest from reference TRBV2 and TRBJ1-2): EPEVTQTPSHQVTQMGQEVILRCVPISNHLYFYWYRQILGQKVEFLVSFYNNEISEKSEIFDDQFSVERPDGSNFTLKIRSTKLEDSAMYFCASSVDREGGYTFGSGTRLTVV.